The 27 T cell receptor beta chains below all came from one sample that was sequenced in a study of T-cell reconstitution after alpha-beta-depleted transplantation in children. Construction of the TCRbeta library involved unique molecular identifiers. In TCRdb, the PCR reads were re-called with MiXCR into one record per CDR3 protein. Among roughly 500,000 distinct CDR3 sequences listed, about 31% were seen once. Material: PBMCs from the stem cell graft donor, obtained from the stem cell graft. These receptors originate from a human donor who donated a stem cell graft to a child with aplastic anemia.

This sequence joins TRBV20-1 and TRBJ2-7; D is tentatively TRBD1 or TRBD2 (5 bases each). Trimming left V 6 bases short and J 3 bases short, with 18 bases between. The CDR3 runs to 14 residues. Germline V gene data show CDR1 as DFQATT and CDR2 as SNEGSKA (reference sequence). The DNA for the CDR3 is TGCAGTGCCATAGGTGGGACGGTATACTACGAGCAGTACTTC. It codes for CSAIGGTVYYEQYF.

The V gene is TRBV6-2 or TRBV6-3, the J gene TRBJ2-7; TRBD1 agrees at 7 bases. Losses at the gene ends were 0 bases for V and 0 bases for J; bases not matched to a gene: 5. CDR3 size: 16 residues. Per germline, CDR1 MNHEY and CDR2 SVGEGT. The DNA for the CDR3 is TGTGCCAGCAGTTACTCGGGACAGAGGAGCTCCTACGAGCAGTACTTC. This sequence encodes CASSYSGQRSSYEQYF.

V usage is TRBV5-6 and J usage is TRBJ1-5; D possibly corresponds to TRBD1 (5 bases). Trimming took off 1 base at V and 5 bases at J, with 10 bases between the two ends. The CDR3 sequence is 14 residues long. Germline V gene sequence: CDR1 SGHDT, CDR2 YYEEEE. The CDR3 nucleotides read TGTGCCAGCAGCTTGATGACAGAACATCAGCCCCAGCATTTT. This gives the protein CASSLMTEHQPQHF.

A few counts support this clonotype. The CDR3: CASSLEGFAEAFF. The DNA of the CDR3 is TGTGCCAGCAGCTTGGAGGGGTTCGCTGAAGCTTTCTTT. The V call is TRBV7-9, the J call TRBJ1-1; the D gene is possibly TRBD1 (5 bases). Trimming removed 3 bases from V and 6 bases from J, with 11 bases in between. Looked up from germline, CDR1 is SEHNR and CDR2 is FQNEAQ (reference sequence). The length of the CDR3 is 13 residues.

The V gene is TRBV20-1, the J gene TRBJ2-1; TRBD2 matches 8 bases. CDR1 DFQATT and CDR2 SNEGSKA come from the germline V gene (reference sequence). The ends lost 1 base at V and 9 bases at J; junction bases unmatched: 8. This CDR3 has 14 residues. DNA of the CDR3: TGCAGTGCTAGAGCGGGAGGGCCTAGTAGTGAGCAGTTCTTC. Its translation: CSARAGGPSSEQFF.

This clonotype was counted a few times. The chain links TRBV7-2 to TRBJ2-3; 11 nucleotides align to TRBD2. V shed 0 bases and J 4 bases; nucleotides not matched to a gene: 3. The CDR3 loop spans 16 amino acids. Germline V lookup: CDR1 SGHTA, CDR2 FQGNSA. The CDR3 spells CASSLALAGGADTQYF. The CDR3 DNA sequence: TGTGCCAGCAGCTTAGCGCTAGCGGGAGGTGCAGATACGCAGTATTTT.

This CDR3 is CASSPPGSGRTYNEQFF. The CDR3 DNA is TGTGCCAGCTCACCACCGGGTAGCGGGAGGACCTACAATGAGCAGTTCTTC. The chain is built from TRBV18 and TRBJ2-1; 10 nucleotides agree with TRBD2. V was clipped by 0 bases and J by 2 bases; unmatched bases: 4. The length of the CDR3 is 17 residues. In germline, CDR1 is KGHSH, CDR2 LQKENI.

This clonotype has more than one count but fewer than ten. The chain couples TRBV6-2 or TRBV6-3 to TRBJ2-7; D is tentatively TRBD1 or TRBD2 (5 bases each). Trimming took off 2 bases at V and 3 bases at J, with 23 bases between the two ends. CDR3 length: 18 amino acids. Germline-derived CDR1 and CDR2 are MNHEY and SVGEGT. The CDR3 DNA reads TGTGCCAGCAGTTACCCCACCAGGGACCGGCGGATGGGCTACGAGCAGTACTTC. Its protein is CASSYPTRDRRMGYEQYF.

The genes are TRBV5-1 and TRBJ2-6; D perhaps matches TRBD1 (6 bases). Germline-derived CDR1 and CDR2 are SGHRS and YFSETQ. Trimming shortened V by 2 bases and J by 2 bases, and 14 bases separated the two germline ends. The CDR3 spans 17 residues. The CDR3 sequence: CASSFRTGIAGANVLTF. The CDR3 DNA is TGCGCCAGCAGCTTCAGAACAGGGATCGCTGGGGCCAACGTCCTGACTTTC.

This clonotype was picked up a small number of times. For the CDR3, the DNA is TGTGCCAGCGCTGCGGGACACGGCTCCTACGAGCAGTACGTC. This codes for CASAAGHGSYEQYV. J is TRBJ2-7 and V is TRBV6-2 or TRBV6-3; possibly TRBD1 or TRBD2 for D (6 bases each). CDR3 length equals 14 residues. Germline-derived CDR1 and CDR2 are MNHEY and SVGEGT. Deletions cut 8 bases from V and 0 bases from J, with 14 bases between.

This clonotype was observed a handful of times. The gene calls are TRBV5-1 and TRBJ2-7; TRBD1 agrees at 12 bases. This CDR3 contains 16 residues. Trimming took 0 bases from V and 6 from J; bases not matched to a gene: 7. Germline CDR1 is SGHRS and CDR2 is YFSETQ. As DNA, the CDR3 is TGCGCCAGCAGCTTGGGGCCGGGACAGGGGGCGCGCGAGCAGTACGTC. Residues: CASSLGPGQGAREQYV.

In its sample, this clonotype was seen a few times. The CDR3 protein is CATRDSSYEQYF. CDR3 in DNA: TGTGCCACACGGGACAGCTCCTACGAGCAGTACTTC. This rearrangement joins TRBV6-6 to TRBJ2-7; the match to TRBD1 covers 7 bases. The CDR3 totals 12 residues. CDR1 is MNHNY, CDR2 SVGAGI, per germline (reference sequence). The junction had 3 bases not matched to a gene; V was cut back by 10 bases and J by 0 bases.

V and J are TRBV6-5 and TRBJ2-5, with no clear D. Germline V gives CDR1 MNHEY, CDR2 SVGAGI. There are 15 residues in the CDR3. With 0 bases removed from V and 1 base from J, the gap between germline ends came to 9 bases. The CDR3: CASSYSIGLQETQYF. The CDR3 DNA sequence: TGTGCCAGCAGTTACTCTATTGGCCTCCAAGAGACCCAGTACTTC.

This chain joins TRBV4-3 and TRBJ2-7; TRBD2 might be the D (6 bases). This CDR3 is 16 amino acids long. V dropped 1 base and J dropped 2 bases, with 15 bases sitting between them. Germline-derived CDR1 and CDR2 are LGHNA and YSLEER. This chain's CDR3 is CASSQGTGEVTYEQYF. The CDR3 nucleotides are TGCGCCAGCAGCCAAGGAACGGGAGAAGTAACCTACGAGCAGTACTTC.

The CDR3 coding sequence is TGCAGCGTTGAACGGAGTAACACCGGGGAGCTGTTTTTT. Translated, it gives CSVERSNTGELFF. The chain employs TRBV29-1 and TRBJ2-2; no clear D. Germline V gene data show CDR1 as SQVTM and CDR2 as ANQGSEA. V gave up 2 bases and J gave up 2 bases, with 6 bases separating them. The CDR3 consists of 13 residues.

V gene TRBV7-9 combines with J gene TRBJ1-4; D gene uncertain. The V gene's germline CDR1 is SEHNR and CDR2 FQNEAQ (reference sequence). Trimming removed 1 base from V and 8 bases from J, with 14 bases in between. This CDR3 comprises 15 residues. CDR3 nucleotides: TGTGCCAGCAGCTTAGGGTCCGGGATTGCCGAAAAACTGTTTTTT. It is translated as CASSLGSGIAEKLFF.

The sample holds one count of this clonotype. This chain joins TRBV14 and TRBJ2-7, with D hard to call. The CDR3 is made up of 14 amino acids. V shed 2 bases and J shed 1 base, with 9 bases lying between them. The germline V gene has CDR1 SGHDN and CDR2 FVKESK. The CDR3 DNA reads TGTGCCAGCAGCCAACACGCATTTTCCTACGAGCAGTACTTC. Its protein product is CASSQHAFSYEQYF.

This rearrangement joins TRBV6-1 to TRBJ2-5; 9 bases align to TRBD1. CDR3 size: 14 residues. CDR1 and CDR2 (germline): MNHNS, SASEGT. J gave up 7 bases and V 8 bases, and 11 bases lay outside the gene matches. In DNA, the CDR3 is TGTGCCAGCGGGAATAGGGACAGGGCGGGGACCCAGTACTTC. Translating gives CASGNRDRAGTQYF.

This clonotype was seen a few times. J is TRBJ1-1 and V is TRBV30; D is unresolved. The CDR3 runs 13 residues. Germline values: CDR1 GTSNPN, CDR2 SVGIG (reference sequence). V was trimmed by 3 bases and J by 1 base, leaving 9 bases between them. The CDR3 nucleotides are TGTGCCTGGAGGTATAGGGAGAACACTGAAGCTTTCTTT. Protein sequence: CAWRYRENTEAFF.

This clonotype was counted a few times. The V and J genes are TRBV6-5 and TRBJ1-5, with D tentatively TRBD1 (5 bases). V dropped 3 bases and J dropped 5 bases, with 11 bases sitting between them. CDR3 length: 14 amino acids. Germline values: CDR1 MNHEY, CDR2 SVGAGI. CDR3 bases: TGTGCCAGCAGTTATCGCGGGGGGTATCAGCCCCAGCATTTT. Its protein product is CASSYRGGYQPQHF.

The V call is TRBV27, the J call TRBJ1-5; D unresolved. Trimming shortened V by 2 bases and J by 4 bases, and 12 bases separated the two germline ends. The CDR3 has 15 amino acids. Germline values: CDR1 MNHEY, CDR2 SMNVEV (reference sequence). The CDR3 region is CASSLQTGKNQPQHF. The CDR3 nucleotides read TGTGCCAGCAGTTTACAGACGGGGAAAAATCAGCCCCAGCATTTT.

CDR3 residues: CASSLDRGPGPQHF. The CDR3 DNA reads as TGTGCCAGCAGCTTGGACCGAGGCCCTGGGCCCCAGCATTTT. The chain uses TRBV7-9 and TRBJ1-5, with D unresolved. Trimming took 3 bases from V and 9 from J, leaving 15 bases between them. In germline, CDR1 is SEHNR, CDR2 FQNEAQ (reference sequence). The CDR3 loop spans 14 amino acids.

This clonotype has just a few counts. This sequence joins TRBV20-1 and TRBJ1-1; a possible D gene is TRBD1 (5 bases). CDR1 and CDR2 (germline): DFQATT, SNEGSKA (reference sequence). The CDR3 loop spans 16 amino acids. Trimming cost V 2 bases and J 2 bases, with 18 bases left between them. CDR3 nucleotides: TGCAGTGCTAGACGATCGGACGACAGCCTCAACACTGAAGCTTTCTTT. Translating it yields CSARRSDDSLNTEAFF.

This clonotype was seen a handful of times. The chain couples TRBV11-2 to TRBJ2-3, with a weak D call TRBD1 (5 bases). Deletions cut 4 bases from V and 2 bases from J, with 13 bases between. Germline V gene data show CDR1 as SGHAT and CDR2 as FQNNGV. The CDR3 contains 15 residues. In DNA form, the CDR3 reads TGTGCCAGCAGCTCCATCAGGGATAACACAGATACGCAGTATTTT. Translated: CASSSIRDNTDTQYF.

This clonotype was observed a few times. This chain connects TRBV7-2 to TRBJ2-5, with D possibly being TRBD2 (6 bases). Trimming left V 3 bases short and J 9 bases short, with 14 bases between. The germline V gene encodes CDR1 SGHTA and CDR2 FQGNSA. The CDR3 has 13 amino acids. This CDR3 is CASSFGLRGAQYF. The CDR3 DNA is TGTGCCAGCAGCTTCGGGCTACGCGGGGCCCAGTACTTC.

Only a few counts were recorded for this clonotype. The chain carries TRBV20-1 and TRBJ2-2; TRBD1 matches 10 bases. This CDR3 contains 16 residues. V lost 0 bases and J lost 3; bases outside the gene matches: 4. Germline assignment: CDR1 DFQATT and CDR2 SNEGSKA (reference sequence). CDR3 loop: CSARDLGQGDTGELFF. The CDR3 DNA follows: TGCAGTGCTAGAGATCTCGGACAGGGGGACACCGGGGAGCTGTTTTTT.

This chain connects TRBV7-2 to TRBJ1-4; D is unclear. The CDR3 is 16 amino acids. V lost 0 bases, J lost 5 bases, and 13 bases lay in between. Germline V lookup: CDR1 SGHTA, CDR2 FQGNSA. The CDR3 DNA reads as TGTGCCAGCAGCTTAGCGTATCGTCCGGACAATGAAAAACTGTTTTTT. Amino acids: CASSLAYRPDNEKLFF.